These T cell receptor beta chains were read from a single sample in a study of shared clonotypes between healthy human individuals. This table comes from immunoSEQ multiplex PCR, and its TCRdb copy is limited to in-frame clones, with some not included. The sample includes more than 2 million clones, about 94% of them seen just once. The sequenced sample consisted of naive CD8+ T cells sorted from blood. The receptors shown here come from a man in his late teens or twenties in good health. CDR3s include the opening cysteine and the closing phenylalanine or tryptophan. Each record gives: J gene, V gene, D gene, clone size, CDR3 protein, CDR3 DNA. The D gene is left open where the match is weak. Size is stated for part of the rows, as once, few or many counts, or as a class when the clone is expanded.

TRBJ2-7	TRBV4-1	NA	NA	CASSPRDGSYEQYF	TGCGCCAGCAGCCCCCGGGACGGATCCTACGAGCAGTACTTC
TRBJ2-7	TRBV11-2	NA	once	CASSLSQDYEQYF	TGTGCCAGCAGCTTGTCCCAGGACTACGAGCAGTACTTC
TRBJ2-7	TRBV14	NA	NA	CASSQDREPYEQYF	TGTGCCAGCAGCCAAGATCGAGAGCCCTACGAGCAGTACTTC
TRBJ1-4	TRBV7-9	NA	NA	CASSIDSGETLDEKLFF	TGTGCCAGCAGCATAGACTCCGGGGAGACCCTGGATGAAAAACTGTTTTTT
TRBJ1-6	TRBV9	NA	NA	CASSASIGASPLHF	TGTGCCAGCAGCGCCTCCATTGGGGCTTCACCCCTCCACTTT
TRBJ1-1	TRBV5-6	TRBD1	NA	CASSGTGFEAFF	TGTGCCAGCAGCGGGACAGGGTTTGAAGCTTTCTTT
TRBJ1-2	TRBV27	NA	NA	CASSLKGRSDYGYTF	TGTGCCAGCAGTTTAAAGGGGAGGTCTGACTATGGCTACACCTTC
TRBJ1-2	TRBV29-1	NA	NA	CSVERADTYGYTF	TGCAGCGTTGAAAGGGCGGACACCTATGGCTACACCTTC
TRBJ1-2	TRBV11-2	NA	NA	CASSLEGFQGGYTF	TGTGCCAGCAGTCTAGAGGGGTTTCAAGGCGGCTACACCTTC
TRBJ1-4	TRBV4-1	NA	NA	CASSQEGGVRGEKLFF	TGCGCCAGCAGCCAAGAAGGCGGGGTACGCGGTGAAAAACTGTTTTTT
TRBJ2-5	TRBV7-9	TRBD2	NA	CASSLVTSGGAEQETQYF	TGTGCCAGCAGCTTAGTGACTAGCGGGGGGGCAGAACAAGAGACCCAGTACTTC
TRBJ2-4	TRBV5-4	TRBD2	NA	CASSPQGGLADIQYF	TGTGCCAGCAGCCCTCAGGGGGGACTAGCAGACATTCAGTACTTC
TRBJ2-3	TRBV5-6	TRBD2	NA	CASSLELAGVNTDTQYF	TGTGCCAGCAGCTTGGAGCTAGCGGGGGTGAACACAGATACGCAGTATTTT
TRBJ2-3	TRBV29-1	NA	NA	CSVNFRAGLDTQYF	TGCAGCGTTAATTTCAGGGCTGGATTAGATACGCAGTATTTT
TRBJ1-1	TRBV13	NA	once	CASSLGTGEMWNTEAFF	TGTGCCAGCAGCTTAGGGACAGGAGAGATGTGGAACACTGAAGCTTTCTTT
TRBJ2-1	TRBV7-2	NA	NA	CASSLLQGSYNEQFF	TGTGCCAGCAGCTTATTACAGGGATCCTACAATGAGCAGTTCTTC
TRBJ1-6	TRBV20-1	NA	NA	CSAPTFALHF	TGCAGTGCCCCGACCTTCGCCCTCCACTTT
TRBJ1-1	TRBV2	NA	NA	CASTGRSGTEAFF	TGTGCCAGCACCGGGCGTTCGGGTACTGAAGCTTTCTTT
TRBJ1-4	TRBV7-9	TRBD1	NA	CASSLVIGDREPNEKLFF	TGTGCCAGCAGCTTAGTCATTGGGGACAGGGAGCCTAATGAAAAACTGTTTTTT
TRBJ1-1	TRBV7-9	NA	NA	CASSSAHLTDSFEAFF	TGTGCCAGCAGCTCCGCCCACCTCACGGACAGTTTTGAAGCTTTCTTT
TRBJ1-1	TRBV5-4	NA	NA	CASSLGLSSTEAFF	TGTGCCAGCAGCTTGGGGCTTAGTAGCACTGAAGCTTTCTTT
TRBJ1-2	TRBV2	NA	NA	CASSEALYLGNYGYTF	TGTGCCAGCAGTGAAGCGCTGTACTTGGGGAACTATGGCTACACCTTC
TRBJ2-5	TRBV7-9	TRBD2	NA	CASSLSRGDQETQYF	TGTGCCAGCAGCTTATCCCGGGGGGACCAAGAGACCCAGTACTTC
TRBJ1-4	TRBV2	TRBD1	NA	CASSRQGGEKLFF	TGTGCCAGCAGCAGACAGGGGGGAGAAAAACTGTTTTTT
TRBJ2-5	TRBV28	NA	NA	CASSRRGFQETQYF	TGTGCCAGCAGTCGAAGGGGCTTCCAAGAGACCCAGTACTTC
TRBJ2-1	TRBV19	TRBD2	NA	CASSPGTSGSGTYNEQFF	TGTGCCAGTAGTCCCGGGACTAGCGGGAGTGGGACCTACAATGAGCAGTTCTTC
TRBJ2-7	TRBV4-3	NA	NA	CASSPGDFHSDYEQYF	TGCGCCAGCAGCCCGGGGGACTTCCATAGTGACTACGAGCAGTACTTC
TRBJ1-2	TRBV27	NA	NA	CASGTASPHGYTF	TGTGCCTCGGGGACCGCCTCTCCACATGGCTACACCTTC
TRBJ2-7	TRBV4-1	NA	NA	CASSQGPDRAYEQYF	TGCGCCAGCAGCCAAGGTCCCGACCGGGCCTACGAGCAGTACTTC
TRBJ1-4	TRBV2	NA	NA	CASRTRSTNEKLFF	TGTGCCAGCAGGACCAGGTCGACTAATGAAAAACTGTTTTTT
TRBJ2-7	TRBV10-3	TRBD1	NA	CAIRGTGASYEQYF	TGTGCCATCAGGGGGACAGGGGCCTCCTACGAGCAGTACTTC
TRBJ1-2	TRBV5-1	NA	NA	CASSEGANYGYTF	TGCGCCAGCAGCGAGGGGGCTAACTATGGCTACACCTTC
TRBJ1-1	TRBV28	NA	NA	CASSLRSRVLGFF	TGTGCCAGCAGTTTACGCTCCCGGGTCCTAGGGTTCTTT
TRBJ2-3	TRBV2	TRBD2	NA	CASSEAERDYTDTQYF	TGTGCCAGCAGTGAGGCGGAGCGGGACTACACAGATACGCAGTATTTT
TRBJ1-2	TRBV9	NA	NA	CASSAPVATRPTNYGYTF	TGTGCCAGCAGCGCCCCAGTGGCTACACGACCCACTAACTATGGCTACACCTTC
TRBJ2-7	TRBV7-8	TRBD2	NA	CASTLRGLASYEQYF	TGTGCCAGCACCCTCCGGGGACTAGCCTCCTACGAGCAGTACTTC
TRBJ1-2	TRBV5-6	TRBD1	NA	CASSFGTGSNYGYTF	TGTGCCAGCAGCTTCGGGACAGGCTCTAACTATGGCTACACCTTC
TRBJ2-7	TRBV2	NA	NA	CASSGRDSYEQYF	TGTGCCAGCAGTGGGAGGGATTCCTACGAGCAGTACTTC
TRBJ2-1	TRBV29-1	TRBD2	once	CSVEALAGGNEQFF	TGCAGCGTTGAAGCCCTAGCGGGGGGCAACGAGCAGTTCTTC
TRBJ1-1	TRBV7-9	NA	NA	CASSLGDGYTEAFF	TGTGCCAGCAGCTTAGGGGACGGTTACACTGAAGCTTTCTTT
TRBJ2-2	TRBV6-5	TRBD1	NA	CASSYSYTGAAGELFF	TGTGCCAGCAGTTACTCGTATACAGGGGCGGCCGGGGAGCTGTTTTTT
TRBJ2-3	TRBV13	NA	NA	CASSRGSTDTQYF	TGTGCCAGCAGCCGGGGATCCACAGATACGCAGTATTTT
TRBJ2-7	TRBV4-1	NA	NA	CASSQLSSHEQYF	TGCGCCAGCAGCCAACTGAGCAGCCACGAGCAGTACTTC
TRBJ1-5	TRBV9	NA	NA	CASSPRTGEHQPQHF	TGTGCCAGCAGCCCCCGGACCGGCGAGCATCAGCCCCAGCATTTT
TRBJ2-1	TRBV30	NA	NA	CAWTLGTSGGYNEQFF	TGTGCCTGGACCCTCGGGACATCCGGGGGTTACAATGAGCAGTTCTTC